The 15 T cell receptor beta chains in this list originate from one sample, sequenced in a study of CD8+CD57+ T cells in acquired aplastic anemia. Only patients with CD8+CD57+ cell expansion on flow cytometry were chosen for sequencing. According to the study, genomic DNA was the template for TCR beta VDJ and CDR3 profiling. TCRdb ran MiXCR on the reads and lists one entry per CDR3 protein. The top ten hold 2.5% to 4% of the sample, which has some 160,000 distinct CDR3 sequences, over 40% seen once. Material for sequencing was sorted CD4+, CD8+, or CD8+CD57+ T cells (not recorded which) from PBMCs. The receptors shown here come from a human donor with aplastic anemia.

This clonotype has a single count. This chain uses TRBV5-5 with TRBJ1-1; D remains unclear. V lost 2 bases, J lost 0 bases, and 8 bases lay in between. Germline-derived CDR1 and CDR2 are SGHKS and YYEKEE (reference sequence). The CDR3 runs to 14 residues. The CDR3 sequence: CASSFDQVNTEAFF. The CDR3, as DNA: TGTGCCAGCAGCTTCGATCAGGTGAACACTGAAGCTTTCTTT.

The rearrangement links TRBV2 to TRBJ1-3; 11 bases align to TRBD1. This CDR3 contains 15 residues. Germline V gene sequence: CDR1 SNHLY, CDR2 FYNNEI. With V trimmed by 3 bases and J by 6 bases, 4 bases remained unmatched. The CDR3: CASSDWTGGENTIYF. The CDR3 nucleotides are TGTGCCAGCAGTGACTGGACAGGGGGCGAAAACACCATATATTTT. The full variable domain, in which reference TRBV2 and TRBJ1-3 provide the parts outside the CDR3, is EPEVTQTPSHQVTQMGQEVILRCVPISNHLYFYWYRQILGQKVEFLVSFYNNEISEKSEIFDDQFSVERPDGSNFTLKIRSTKLEDSAMYFCASSDWTGGENTIYFGEGSWLTVV.

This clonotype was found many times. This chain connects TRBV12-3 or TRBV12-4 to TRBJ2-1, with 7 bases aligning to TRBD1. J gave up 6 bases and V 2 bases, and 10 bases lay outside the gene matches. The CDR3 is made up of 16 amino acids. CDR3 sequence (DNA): TGTGCCAGCAGTTTAACCCTGGGACAGCTGTCCAATGAGCAGTTCTTC. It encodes CASSLTLGQLSNEQFF.

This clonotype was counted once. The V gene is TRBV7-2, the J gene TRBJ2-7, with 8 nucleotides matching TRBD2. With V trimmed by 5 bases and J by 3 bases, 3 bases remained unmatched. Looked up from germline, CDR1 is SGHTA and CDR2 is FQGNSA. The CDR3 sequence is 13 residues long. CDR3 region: CASSPREGYEQYF. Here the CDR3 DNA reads TGTGCCAGCAGCCCCCGGGAGGGCTACGAGCAGTACTTC.

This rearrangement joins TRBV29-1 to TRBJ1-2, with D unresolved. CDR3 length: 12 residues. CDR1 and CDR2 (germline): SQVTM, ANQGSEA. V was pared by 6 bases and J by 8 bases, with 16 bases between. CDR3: CSVAARRGGYTF. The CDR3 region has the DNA TGCAGCGTGGCAGCCCGGCGTGGAGGCTACACCTTC.

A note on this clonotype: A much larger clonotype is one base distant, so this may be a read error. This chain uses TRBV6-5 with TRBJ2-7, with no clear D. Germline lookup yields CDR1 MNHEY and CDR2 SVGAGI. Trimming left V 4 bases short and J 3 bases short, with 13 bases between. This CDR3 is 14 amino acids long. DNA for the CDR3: TGTGCCAGCAGTTCCCCAGAGGTCGGCTACGAGCAGTACGTC. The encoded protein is CASSSPEVGYEQYV.

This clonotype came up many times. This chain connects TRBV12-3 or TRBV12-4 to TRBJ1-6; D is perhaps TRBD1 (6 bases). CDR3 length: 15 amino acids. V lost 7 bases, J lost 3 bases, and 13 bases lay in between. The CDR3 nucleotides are TGTGCCAGCACCACCGGACAGATCTATAATTCACCCCTCCACTTT. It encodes CASTTGQIYNSPLHF.

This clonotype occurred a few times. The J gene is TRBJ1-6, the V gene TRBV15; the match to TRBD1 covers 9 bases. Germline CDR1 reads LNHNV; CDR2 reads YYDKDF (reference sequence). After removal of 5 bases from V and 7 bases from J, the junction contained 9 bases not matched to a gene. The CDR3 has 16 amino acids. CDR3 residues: CATSWPGQGLNSPLHF. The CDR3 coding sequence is TGTGCCACCAGCTGGCCGGGACAGGGCCTCAATTCACCCCTCCACTTT.

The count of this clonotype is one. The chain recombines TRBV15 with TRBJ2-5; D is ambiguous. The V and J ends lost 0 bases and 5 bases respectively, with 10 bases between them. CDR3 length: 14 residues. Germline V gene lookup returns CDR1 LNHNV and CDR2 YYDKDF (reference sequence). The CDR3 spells CATSRDKQHETQYF. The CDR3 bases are TGTGCCACCAGCAGAGATAAACAGCATGAGACCCAGTACTTC.

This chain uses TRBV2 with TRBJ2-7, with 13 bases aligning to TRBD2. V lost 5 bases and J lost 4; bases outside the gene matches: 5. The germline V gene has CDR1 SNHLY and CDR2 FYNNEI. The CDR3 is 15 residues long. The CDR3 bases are TGTGCCAGCAGTTTCGGACTAGCGGGGGTGTACGAGCAGTACTTC. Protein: CASSFGLAGVYEQYF.

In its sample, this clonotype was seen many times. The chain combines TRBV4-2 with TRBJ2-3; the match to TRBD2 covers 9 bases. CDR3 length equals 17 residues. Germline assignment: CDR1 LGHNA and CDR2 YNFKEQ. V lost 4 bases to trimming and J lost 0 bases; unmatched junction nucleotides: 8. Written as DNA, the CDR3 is TGTGCCAGCAGCCGGGCGGGAGGGGCGGGTAGCACAGATACGCAGTATTTT. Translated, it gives CASSRAGGAGSTDTQYF.

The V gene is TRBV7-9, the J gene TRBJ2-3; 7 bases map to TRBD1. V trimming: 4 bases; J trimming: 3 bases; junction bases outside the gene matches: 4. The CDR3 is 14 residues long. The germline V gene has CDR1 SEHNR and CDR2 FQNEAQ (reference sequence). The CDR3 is CASSSQTGTDTQYF. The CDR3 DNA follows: TGTGCCAGCAGCTCGCAGACAGGGACAGATACGCAGTATTTT.

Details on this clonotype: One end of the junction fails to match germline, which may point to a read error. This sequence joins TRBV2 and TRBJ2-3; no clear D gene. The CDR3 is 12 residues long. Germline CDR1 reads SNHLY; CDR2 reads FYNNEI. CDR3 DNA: TGTGCCACCAGTGCTGGGGTAGATACGCAGTATTTT. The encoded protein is CATSAGVDTQYF. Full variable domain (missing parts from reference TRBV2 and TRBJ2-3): EPEVTQTPSHQVTQMGQEVILRCVPISNHLYFYWYRQILGQKVEFLVSFYNNEISEKSEIFDDQFSVERPDGSNFTLKIRSTKLEDSAMYFCATSAGVDTQYFGPGTRLTVL.

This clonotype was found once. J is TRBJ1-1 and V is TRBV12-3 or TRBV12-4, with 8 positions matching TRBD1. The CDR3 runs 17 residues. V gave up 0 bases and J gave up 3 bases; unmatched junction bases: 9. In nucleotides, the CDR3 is TGTGCCAGCAGTTTAGCGGGCGGACAGGGAGTTGACACTGAAGCTTTCTTT. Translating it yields CASSLAGGQGVDTEAFF.

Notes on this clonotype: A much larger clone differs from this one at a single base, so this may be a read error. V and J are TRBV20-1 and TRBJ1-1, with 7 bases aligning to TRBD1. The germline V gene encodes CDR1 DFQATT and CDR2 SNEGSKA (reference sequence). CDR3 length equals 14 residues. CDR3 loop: CSARSGTEIQEALF. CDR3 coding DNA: TGCAGTGCACGATCCGGGACAGAAATTCAGGAAGCTCTCTTT.